This T cell receptor beta chain was found in a study of T-cell reconstitution after alpha-beta-depleted transplantation in children. V was trimmed by 6 bases and J by 5 bases, leaving 16 bases between them. The CDR3 is made up of 14 amino acids. The germline V gene encodes CDR1 MNHNS and CDR2 SASEGT. The TCRbeta library incorporated unique molecular identifiers. In TCRdb, the PCR reads were re-called with MiXCR into one record per CDR3 protein. The sample lists approximately 400,000 distinct CDR3 sequences; roughly a tenth were seen once. The sequence was obtained from a human donor who donated a stem cell graft to a child with acute myeloid leukemia. V is TRBV6-1 and J is TRBJ1-2; TRBD1 might be the D (5 bases). Sample: PBMCs from the stem cell graft donor, taken from the stem cell graft. This CDR3 reads CASSQTGFGYGYTF. The CDR3 region has the DNA TGTGCCAGCAGCCAAACAGGATTCGGGTATGGCTACACCTTC.